A selection of T cell receptor beta chains follows, all from one sample in a study of blood T cell repertoires in COVID-19. Measured with immunoSEQ multiplex PCR; TCRdb has only the in-frame clones, and not every one. Here the sample spans 200,000 or so clones, approximately 88% being singletons. Specimen: PBMCs or T cells enriched from blood (not recorded which). The receptors come from a woman aged 30 to 39 who had been exposed to COVID-19. Each CDR3 is given with its conserved first and last residue. A D gene is named only where the DNA matches it firmly. Some rows have no size entry. The others give once, few or many, or a class for an expanded clone.

CDR3,DNA,J,D,V,size
CSASPLAGVGNEQFF,TGCAGTGCTAGTCCCCTAGCGGGAGTGGGCAATGAGCAGTTCTTC,TRBJ2-1,TRBD2,TRBV20-1,NA
CASSPDRGRNTIYF,TGCGCCAGCAGCCCCGACAGGGGGAGAAACACCATATATTTT,TRBJ1-3,TRBD1,TRBV10-1,NA
CATSRGGLWKDPLHF,TGTGCCACCAGCAGAGGGGGGCTCTGGAAAGATCCCCTCCACTTT,TRBJ1-6,NA,TRBV15,NA
CASSPGFLAGGLDEQYF,TGCGCCAGCAGCCCGGGTTTCCTAGCGGGAGGTCTCGACGAGCAGTACTTC,TRBJ2-7,TRBD2,TRBV5-1,NA
CASSLAGRYRTEAFF,TGTGCCAGCAGCTTGGCCGGCAGGTACCGCACTGAAGCTTTCTTT,TRBJ1-1,NA,TRBV5-6,NA
CASSQNGTEPLYSNQPQHF,TGCGCCAGCAGTCAGAACGGGACAGAGCCCCTGTATAGCAATCAGCCCCAGCATTTT,TRBJ1-5,TRBD1,TRBV23-1,once
CASSEGQGSSPLHF,TGTGCCAGCAGTGAGGGACAGGGGAGTTCACCCCTCCACTTT,TRBJ1-6,TRBD1,TRBV6-4,few
CAWRTFYGYTF,TGTGCCTGGAGGACTTTCTATGGCTACACCTTC,TRBJ1-2,NA,TRBV30,NA
CASSIHRLLDRVDTEAFF,TGTGCCAGTAGTATCCACCGGCTTCTGGACAGGGTTGACACTGAAGCTTTCTTT,TRBJ1-1,TRBD1,TRBV19,NA
CASSLSAGENGYTF,TGTGCCAGCAGCTTATCCGCAGGGGAGAATGGCTACACCTTC,TRBJ1-2,NA,TRBV7-9,NA
CASSVHREPPKNIQYF,TGTGCCAGCAGTGTCCACAGGGAACCACCCAAAAACATTCAGTACTTC,TRBJ2-4,NA,TRBV6-1,NA
CASSPPGRGTEAFF,TGTGCCAGCTCACCACCGGGCCGGGGGACTGAAGCTTTCTTT,TRBJ1-1,NA,TRBV18,NA
CASSQGQRSPLHF,TGTGCCAGCAGCCAAGGACAGAGGTCACCCCTCCACTTT,TRBJ1-6,NA,TRBV13,once
CASLGGTSGIFLQETQYF,TGTGCAAGTCTTGGAGGGACTAGCGGGATATTCCTCCAAGAGACCCAGTACTTC,TRBJ2-5,NA,TRBV12-2,NA
CASSYRTGSYGYTF,TGTGCCAGCAGTTACCGGACAGGGAGTTATGGCTACACCTTC,TRBJ1-2,TRBD1,TRBV6-5,NA
CASSQAGVSTGELFF,TGTGCCAGCAGCCAAGCGGGGGTGAGCACCGGGGAGCTGTTTTTT,TRBJ2-2,NA,TRBV3-1/TRBV3-2,NA
CASSSRLAGVVHEQFF,TGTGCCAGCAGCTCCCGACTAGCGGGAGTTGTGCATGAGCAGTTCTTC,TRBJ2-1,TRBD2,TRBV7-2,NA
CASSPWTGDHEQYF,TGCGCCAGCAGCCCCTGGACAGGGGACCACGAGCAGTACTTC,TRBJ2-7,TRBD1,TRBV5-1,NA
CASSREGQYGYTF,TGTGCCAGTAGTAGAGAGGGACAGTATGGCTACACCTTC,TRBJ1-2,TRBD1,TRBV19,NA